This T cell receptor (beta chain) derives from a study of OX40 agonist ivuxolimab in advanced cancers. J was trimmed by 4 bases and V by 1 base; bases with no gene match: 9. The germline CDR1 and CDR2 sequences are MNHEY and SMNVEV (reference sequence). This CDR3 spans 16 amino acids. Libraries were prepared by immunoSEQ multiplex PCR; TCRdb keeps only in-frame clonotypes and omits some of them. The sample includes around 31,000 clones, roughly 87% of them seen just once. The source is an adult with an advanced solid tumor such as melanoma, head and neck, liver or kidney cancer. The sample was CD4+ or CD8+ T cells sorted from blood, taken in a trial of the OX40 agonist ivuxolimab. V gene TRBV27 combines with J gene TRBJ2-7, with TRBD1 identical over 8 bases. This CDR3 reads CASSLFGGDRPYEQYF. The CDR3 nucleotides read TGTGCCAGCAGTTTATTTGGCGGGGACAGGCCTTACGAGCAGTACTTC.